What follows are 16 T cell receptor beta chains derived from one specimen sequenced in a study of blood T cells in healthy people across ages. The authors ran a second PCR of about 6 to 11 cycles using a sample-barcoded 5' primer and a J-beta primer mix. Each CDR3 protein gets one entry after TCRdb re-called the 5' RACE reads with MiXCR. In the table there are more than 700,000 distinct CDR3 sequences, about 55% of which are singletons. Sequenced input: blood. These receptors originate from a man older than 75 in good health.

The chain couples TRBV20-1 to TRBJ2-3; 7 nucleotides line up with TRBD1. Germline assignment: CDR1 DFQATT and CDR2 SNEGSKA (reference sequence). This CDR3 has 15 residues. Trimming at V came to 4 bases and at J to 6 bases, leaving 13 bases not matched to a gene. In DNA, the CDR3 is TGCAGTGCTAAAAATCTCCGGGACAGTAGGGATACGCAGTATTTT. Its protein is CSAKNLRDSRDTQYF.

The gene calls are TRBV5-1 and TRBJ2-7; unclear D gene. V was shortened by 0 bases and J by 9 bases, with 10 bases between the two germline ends. CDR1 and CDR2 (germline): SGHRS, YFSETQ. The CDR3 contains 12 residues. CDR3 coding DNA: TGCGCCAGCAGCTTGGAATCCGACGTGCAGTACTTC. Protein product: CASSLESDVQYF.

CDR3 nucleotides: TGTGCCAGCAGCTTACGCGGTATCCACGAGCAGTACTTC. Residues: CASSLRGIHEQYF. The V gene is TRBV7-9, the J gene TRBJ2-7; D not resolved. Germline V gene data show CDR1 as SEHNR and CDR2 as FQNEAQ (reference sequence). The V end was cut by 2 bases, the J end by 5 bases, with 10 bases between. The CDR3 loop spans 13 amino acids.

In this sample, this clonotype turned up a few times. The chain carries TRBV14 and TRBJ2-1; D is ambiguous. This CDR3 region has 12 residues. The V and J ends lost 0 bases and 12 bases respectively, with 9 bases between them. Germline loops: CDR1 SGHDN, CDR2 FVKESK. In DNA form, the CDR3 reads TGTGCCAGCAGCCAAGATTATCGAGGGCAGTTCTTC. The encoded protein is CASSQDYRGQFF.

This clonotype occurred a few times. This chain joins TRBV3-1 and TRBJ2-3, with 7 bases lining up with TRBD2. The length of the CDR3 is 12 residues. CDR1 is LGHDT and CDR2 is YNNKEL in the germline V gene (reference sequence). V was clipped by 1 base and J by 14 bases; unmatched bases: 6. The CDR3 region has the DNA TGTGCCAGCAGCCAAGGGACTAGAGACGCGTATTTT. Protein product: CASSQGTRDAYF.

The V call is TRBV7-8, the J call TRBJ2-5; TRBD2 matches 13 bases. Unmatched junction bases numbered 11, after V lost 5 bases and J lost 11 bases. This CDR3 spans 15 amino acids. Per germline, CDR1 SGHVS and CDR2 FQNEAQ. CDR3 residues: CASSNGLAGVLEQYF. The CDR3 DNA is TGTGCCAGCAGCAACGGACTAGCGGGAGTATTAGAGCAGTACTTC.

The sample holds many counts of this clonotype. The V and J genes are TRBV7-2 and TRBJ2-3; 7 positions agree with TRBD2. Unmatched junction bases numbered 4, after V lost 1 base and J lost 0 bases. The germline gives CDR1 SGHTA, CDR2 FQGNSA. The CDR3 extends over 16 amino acids. The CDR3: CASSLGGSGSTDTQYF. Here the CDR3 DNA reads TGTGCCAGCAGCTTAGGAGGTAGCGGGAGCACAGATACGCAGTATTTT.

The V gene is TRBV29-1, the J gene TRBJ2-1; 11 nucleotides match TRBD2. The CDR3 is 15 amino acids. CDR1 is SQVTM and CDR2 is ANQGSEA in the germline V gene. Losses at the gene ends were 1 base for V and 10 bases for J; bases not matched to a gene: 9. CDR3 protein: CSVEGTSGSTYEQFF. In DNA form, the CDR3 reads TGCAGCGTTGAAGGCACTAGCGGGAGTACCTACGAGCAGTTCTTC.

The gene calls are TRBV12-3 or TRBV12-4 and TRBJ2-7; D unclear. Trimming took 5 bases from V and 0 from J, leaving 14 bases between them. This CDR3 is 15 amino acids long. The CDR3 loop is CASSPLWRSSYEQYF. DNA of the CDR3: TGTGCCAGCAGTCCCCTATGGCGGAGCTCCTACGAGCAGTACTTC.

There are a few counts of this clonotype. The chain has TRBV12-3 or TRBV12-4 and TRBJ2-1; TRBD2 matches 9 bases. Trimming cost V 1 base and J 8 bases; bases outside gene matches: 6. This CDR3 comprises 15 residues. The CDR3 sequence: CASSLVLAGSDEQFF. The CDR3 region has the DNA TGTGCCAGCAGTTTAGTGCTAGCGGGAAGCGATGAGCAGTTCTTC.

This chain links TRBV5-1 with TRBJ2-1, with D possibly TRBD1 on 6 matching bases. The germline gives CDR1 SGHRS, CDR2 YFSETQ. With 5 bases removed from V and 4 bases from J, the gap between germline ends came to 19 bases. There are 16 residues in the CDR3. The CDR3 sequence is CASSFGVGHTYNEQFF. The CDR3 DNA is TGCGCCAGCAGTTTCGGAGTGGGACATACATACAATGAGCAGTTCTTC.

The rearrangement links TRBV20-1 to TRBJ1-1; D is undetermined. Germline CDR1 and CDR2: DFQATT and SNEGSKA (reference sequence). V was pared by 0 bases and J by 5 bases, with 10 bases between. The CDR3 runs 13 residues. The CDR3 DNA reads TGCAGTGCTAGAGATCAGCCGGGGACTGAAGCTTTCTTT. It yields the protein CSARDQPGTEAFF.

This clonotype has more than one count but fewer than ten. The chain has TRBV20-1 and TRBJ2-5; the match to TRBD1 covers 10 bases. Germline V gene data show CDR1 as DFQATT and CDR2 as SNEGSKA (reference sequence). With 5 bases clipped from V and 6 bases from J, the junction kept 6 bases outside the gene matches. CDR3 length: 13 residues. The CDR3 spells CSAWGQGMQTQYF. The DNA of the CDR3 is TGCAGTGCTTGGGGACAGGGGATGCAGACCCAGTACTTC.

The J gene is TRBJ2-4, the V gene TRBV28, with D maybe TRBD2 (6 bases). The CDR3 contains 14 residues. Trimming pared 8 bases from V and 2 bases from J, leaving 13 bases between. CDR1 and CDR2 (germline): MDHEN, SYDVKM. In DNA form, the CDR3 reads TGTGCCAGCGGACCCGGGGGACCCAAAAACATTCAGTACTTC. Protein: CASGPGGPKNIQYF.

The chain employs TRBV29-1 and TRBJ2-7; D is ambiguous. This CDR3 has 15 residues. V was clipped by 4 bases and J by 0 bases, with 16 bases between them. The V gene's germline CDR1 is SQVTM and CDR2 ANQGSEA. CDR3 DNA sequence: TGCAGCGTTGCCCCACAACCGAGACCCTCCTACGAGCAGTACTTC. As protein: CSVAPQPRPSYEQYF.

The chain is built from TRBV11-2 and TRBJ2-1; 10 nucleotides agree with TRBD1. The trim removed 5 bases at V and 2 bases at J, leaving 15 bases unmatched. In germline, CDR1 is SGHAT, CDR2 FQNNGV. The CDR3 is 19 amino acids. The CDR3 DNA reads as TGTGCCAGCAGCCCTCGTGGATCGGGACAGGGGTCCCCCTACAATGAGCAGTTCTTC. Its protein is CASSPRGSGQGSPYNEQFF.